This entry lists 10 T cell receptor beta chains sequenced from one sample in a study of tumor-infiltrating lymphocytes in primary liver carcinoma. RNA isolated from unsorted whole blood supplied the blood RNA, with germline DNA also extracted. From 400 to 500 ng total RNA, TCR beta cDNA was generated with a primer in the constant region. Libraries for TCR beta were built through three nested multiplex PCR rounds, which together made up a slightly modified ARM-PCR procedure. It was with TRBV1-TRBV30 forward primers and a C-beta reverse primer that the first two PCR rounds were run, at roughly 10 cycles each. TCRdb processed the multiplex PCR reads anew with MiXCR; each CDR3 protein has one entry. The data show about 210,000 distinct CDR3 sequences, roughly two thirds seen once. The sequenced material came from peripheral blood. The receptors shown here come from a woman in her sixties or seventies with primary liver carcinoma and hepatitis B virus infection.

To note about this clonotype: This may be a read error, as it is one base from a much larger clone. The J gene is TRBJ2-6, the V gene TRBV28; the D is unclear. CDR1 is MDHEN and CDR2 is SYDVKM in the germline V gene. The CDR3 has 14 residues. The CDR3 region has the DNA TGTGCCAGCAGTTTTTGGTCTGGGCCCAACGTCCTGACTTTC. Translating it yields CASSFWSGPNVLTF.

In this sample, this clonotype turned up many times. This chain connects TRBV6-1 to TRBJ1-5; D gene unclear. V dropped 2 bases and J dropped 6 bases, with 8 bases sitting between them. From germline, CDR1 is MNHNS and CDR2 SASEGT. This CDR3 contains 13 residues. CDR3 in DNA: TGTGCCAGCAGTGAAAGTCGCGGTCAGCCCCAGCATTTT. Protein: CASSESRGQPQHF.

Comment on this clonotype: A much larger clone differs by one base, so this may be a read error. The chain uses TRBV4-2 and TRBJ2-5; D not certain. Trimming took off 1 base at V and 2 bases at J, with 17 bases between the two ends. Germline values: CDR1 LGHNA, CDR2 YNFKEQ. CDR3 length: 17 residues. The DNA for the CDR3 is TGTGCCAGCAGCCAAGGCCATGGGGTCACCTTTCAAGAGACCCAGTACTTC. Protein sequence: CASSQGHGVTFQETQYF.

Remarks on this clonotype: A read error may be the cause here, since a much bigger clone is one base away. V usage is TRBV5-5 and J usage is TRBJ2-3; D is perhaps TRBD2 (7 bases). With 3 bases removed from V and 2 bases from J, the gap between germline ends came to 19 bases. Germline V gene data show CDR1 as SGHKS and CDR2 as YYEKEE (reference sequence). The CDR3 is made up of 17 amino acids. As DNA, the CDR3 is TGTGCCAGCAGCTCCTGGACTGGCGGGGGCCTCACAGATACGCAGTATTTT. As protein: CASSSWTGGGLTDTQYF. Looking up the rest from reference TRBV5-5 and TRBJ2-3 gives the full variable domain: DAGVTQSPTHLIKTRGQQVTLRCSPISGHKSVSWYQQVLGQGPQFIFQYYEKEERGRGNFPDRFSARQFPNYSSELNVNALLLGDSALYLCASSSWTGGGLTDTQYFGPGTRLTVL.

This clonotype was observed a handful of times. The rearrangement links TRBV28 to TRBJ2-3; perhaps TRBD2 as D (6 bases). The CDR3 extends over 17 amino acids. In germline, CDR1 is MDHEN, CDR2 SYDVKM. V lost 1 base and J lost 3, with 17 bases in between. DNA for the CDR3: TGTGCCAGCAGTTTATTTCCCCTTGGGGGGAGGACAGATACGCAGTATTTT. Translating gives CASSLFPLGGRTDTQYF.

J is TRBJ2-1 and V is TRBV29-1; D gene uncertain. V lost 7 bases and J 2 bases, leaving 15 bases between the germline ends. CDR3 length: 14 residues. CDR1 and CDR2 (germline): SQVTM, ANQGSEA. The CDR3 DNA sequence: TGCAGCGCTGCGCCCACTGGAACCTACAATGAGCAGTTCTTC. Translated, it gives CSAAPTGTYNEQFF.

This clonotype has at least ten counts. The chain carries TRBV6-5 and TRBJ2-1, with 10 nucleotides matching TRBD2. Germline V gene data show CDR1 as MNHEY and CDR2 as SVGAGI. J gave up 5 bases and V 2 bases, and 6 bases lay outside the gene matches. CDR3 length equals 16 residues. In DNA, the CDR3 is TGTGCCAGCAGTTACCGGAGCGGGAGGGCCCACAATGAGCAGTTCTTC. Its translation: CASSYRSGRAHNEQFF.

The chain combines TRBV12-3 or TRBV12-4 with TRBJ2-7, with unresolved D. CDR3 length equals 11 residues. Trimming removed 5 bases at V and 7 bases at J, with 9 bases between. CDR3 residues: CASSQSLEQYF. CDR3 DNA: TGTGCCAGCAGTCAGTCTCTGGAGCAGTACTTC.

This clonotype occurred once. The junction and the germline gene differ at one end; a read error may be behind it. The chain has TRBV11-1 and TRBJ2-3; the match to TRBD1 covers 8 bases. The CDR3 is 14 residues long. Germline CDR1 SGHAT, CDR2 FQDESV (reference sequence). The DNA for the CDR3 is TGTCCCAGCAGCCTAGACAGGGGCGCAGATATGCAGTATTTT. Its protein is CPSSLDRGADMQYF.

As concerns this clonotype: A much larger clone differs by one base, so this may be a read error. This rearrangement joins TRBV4-2 to TRBJ1-5, with unresolved D. This CDR3 has 15 residues. CDR1 is LGHNA and CDR2 is YNFKEQ in the germline V gene. For the CDR3, the DNA is TGTGCCAGCAGCCAAGGGGGTTTGGGCAATCAGTCCCAGCATTTT. This gives the protein CASSQGGLGNQSQHF.